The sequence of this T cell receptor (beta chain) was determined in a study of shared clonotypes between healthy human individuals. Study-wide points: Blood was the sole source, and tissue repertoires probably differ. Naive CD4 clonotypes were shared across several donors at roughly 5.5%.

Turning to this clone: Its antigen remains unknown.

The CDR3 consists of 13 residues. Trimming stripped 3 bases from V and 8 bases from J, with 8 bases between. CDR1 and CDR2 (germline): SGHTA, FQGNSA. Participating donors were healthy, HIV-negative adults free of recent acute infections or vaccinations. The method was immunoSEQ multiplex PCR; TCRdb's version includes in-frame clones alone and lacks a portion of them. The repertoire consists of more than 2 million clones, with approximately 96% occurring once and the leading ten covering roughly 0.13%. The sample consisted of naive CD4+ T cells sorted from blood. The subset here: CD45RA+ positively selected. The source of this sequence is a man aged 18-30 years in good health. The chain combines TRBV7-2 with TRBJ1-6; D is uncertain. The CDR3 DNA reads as TGTGCCAGCAGCTTCGTCAGAGATTCACCCCTCCACTTT. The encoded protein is CASSFVRDSPLHF.